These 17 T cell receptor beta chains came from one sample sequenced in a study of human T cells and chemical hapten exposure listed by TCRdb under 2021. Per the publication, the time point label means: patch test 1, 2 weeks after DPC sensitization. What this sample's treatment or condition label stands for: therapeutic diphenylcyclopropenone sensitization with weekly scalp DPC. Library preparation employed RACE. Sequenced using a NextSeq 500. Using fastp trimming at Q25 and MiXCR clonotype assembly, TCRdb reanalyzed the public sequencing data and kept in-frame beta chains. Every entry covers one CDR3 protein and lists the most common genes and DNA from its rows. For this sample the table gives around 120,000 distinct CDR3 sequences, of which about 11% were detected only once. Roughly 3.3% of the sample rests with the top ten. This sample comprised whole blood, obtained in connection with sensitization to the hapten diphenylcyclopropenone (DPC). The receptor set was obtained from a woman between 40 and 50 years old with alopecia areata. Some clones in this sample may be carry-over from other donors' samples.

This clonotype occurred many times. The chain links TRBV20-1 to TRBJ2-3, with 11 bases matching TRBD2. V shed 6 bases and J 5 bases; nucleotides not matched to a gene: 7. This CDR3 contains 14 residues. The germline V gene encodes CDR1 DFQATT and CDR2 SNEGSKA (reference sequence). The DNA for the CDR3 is TGCAGTGCGAGACTAGCGGGATTTGGAGATACGCAGTATTTT. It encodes CSARLAGFGDTQYF.

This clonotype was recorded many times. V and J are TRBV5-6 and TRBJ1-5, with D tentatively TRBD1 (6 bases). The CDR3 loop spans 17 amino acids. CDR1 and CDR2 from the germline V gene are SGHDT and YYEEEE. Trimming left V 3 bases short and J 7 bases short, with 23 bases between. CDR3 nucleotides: TGTGCCAGCAGCTCATCCACGGGACACCCAGGCGGGCAGCCCCAGCATTTT. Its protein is CASSSSTGHPGGQPQHF.

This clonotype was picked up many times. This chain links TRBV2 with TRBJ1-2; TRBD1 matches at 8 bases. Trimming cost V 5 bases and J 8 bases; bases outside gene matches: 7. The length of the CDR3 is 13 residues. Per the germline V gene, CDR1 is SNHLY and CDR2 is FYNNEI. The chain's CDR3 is CASSRDRWYGYTF. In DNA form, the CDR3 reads TGTGCCAGCAGTCGGGACAGGTGGTACGGCTACACCTTC.

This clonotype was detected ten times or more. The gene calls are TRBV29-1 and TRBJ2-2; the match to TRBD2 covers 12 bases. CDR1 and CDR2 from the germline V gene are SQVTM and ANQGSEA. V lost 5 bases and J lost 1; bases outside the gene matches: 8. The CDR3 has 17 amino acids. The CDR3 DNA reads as TGCAGCGTTTCGACTAGCGGGAGTCGGAAGAACACCGGGGAGCTGTTTTTT. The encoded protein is CSVSTSGSRKNTGELFF.

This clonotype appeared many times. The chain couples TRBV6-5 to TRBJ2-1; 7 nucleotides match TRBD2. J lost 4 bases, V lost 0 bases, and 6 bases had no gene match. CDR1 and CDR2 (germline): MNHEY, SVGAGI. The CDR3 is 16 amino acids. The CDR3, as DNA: TGTGCCAGCAGTTACTCCAGGTGGGGGGGTTACAATGAGCAGTTCTTC. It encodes CASSYSRWGGYNEQFF.

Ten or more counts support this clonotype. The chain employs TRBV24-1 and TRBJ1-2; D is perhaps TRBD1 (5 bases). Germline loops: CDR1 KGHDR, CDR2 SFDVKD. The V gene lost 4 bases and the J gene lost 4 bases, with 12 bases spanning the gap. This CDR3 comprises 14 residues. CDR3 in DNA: TGTGCCACCAGTGACGATGACAGATTCTATGGCTACACCTTC. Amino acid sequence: CATSDDDRFYGYTF.

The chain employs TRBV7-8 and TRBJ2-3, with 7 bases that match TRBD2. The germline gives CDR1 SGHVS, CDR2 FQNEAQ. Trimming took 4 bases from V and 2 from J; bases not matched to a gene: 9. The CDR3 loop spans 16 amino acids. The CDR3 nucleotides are TGTGCCAGCAGCTCGGGGGGAGGGATACACACAGATACGCAGTATTTT. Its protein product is CASSSGGGIHTDTQYF.

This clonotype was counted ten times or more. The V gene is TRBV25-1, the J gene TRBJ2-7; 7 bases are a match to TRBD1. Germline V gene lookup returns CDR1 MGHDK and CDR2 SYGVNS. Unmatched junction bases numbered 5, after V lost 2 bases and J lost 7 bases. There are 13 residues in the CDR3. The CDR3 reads CASSERQGREQYF. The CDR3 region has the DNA TGTGCCAGCAGTGAACGACAGGGCAGGGAGCAGTACTTC.

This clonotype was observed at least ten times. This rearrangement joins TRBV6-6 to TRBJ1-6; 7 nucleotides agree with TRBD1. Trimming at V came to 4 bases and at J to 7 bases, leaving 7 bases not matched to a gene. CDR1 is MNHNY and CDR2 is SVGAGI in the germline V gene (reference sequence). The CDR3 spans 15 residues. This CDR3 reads CASSLEGQKNSPLHF. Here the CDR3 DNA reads TGTGCCAGCAGTTTGGAGGGACAGAAAAATTCACCCCTCCACTTT.

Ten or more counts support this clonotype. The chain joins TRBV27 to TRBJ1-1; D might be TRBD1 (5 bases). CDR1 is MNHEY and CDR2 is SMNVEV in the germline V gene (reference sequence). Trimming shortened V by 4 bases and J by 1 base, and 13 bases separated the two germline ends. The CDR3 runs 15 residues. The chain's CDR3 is CASSYTGTPNTEAFF. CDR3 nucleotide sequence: TGTGCCAGCAGTTATACCGGGACCCCGAACACTGAAGCTTTCTTT.

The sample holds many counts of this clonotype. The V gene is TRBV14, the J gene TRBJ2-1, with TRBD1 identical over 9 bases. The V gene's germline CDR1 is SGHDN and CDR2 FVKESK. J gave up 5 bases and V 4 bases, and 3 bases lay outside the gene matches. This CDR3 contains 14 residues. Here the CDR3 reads CASSRDRENNEQFF. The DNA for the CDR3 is TGTGCCAGCAGCCGGGACAGGGAGAACAATGAGCAGTTCTTC.

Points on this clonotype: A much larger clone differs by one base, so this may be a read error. CDR3 DNA: TGTGCCAGCACCCACCCCGGCACGGGCAGACCGCACGAGCAGTACTTC. It translates to CASTHPGTGRPHEQYF. The genes are TRBV12-3 or TRBV12-4 and TRBJ2-7; no firm D call. This CDR3 has 16 amino acids. V was trimmed by 7 bases and J by 5 bases, leaving 24 bases between them.

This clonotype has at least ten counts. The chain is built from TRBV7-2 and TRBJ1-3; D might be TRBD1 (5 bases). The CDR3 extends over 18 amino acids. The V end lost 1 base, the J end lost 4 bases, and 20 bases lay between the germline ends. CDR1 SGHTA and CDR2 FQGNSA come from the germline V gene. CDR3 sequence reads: CASSLVGGELRDGNTIYF. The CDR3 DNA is TGTGCCAGCAGCTTAGTCGGTGGGGAGTTGAGGGACGGAAACACCATATATTTT. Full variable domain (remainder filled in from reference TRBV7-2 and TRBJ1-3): GAGVSQSPSNKVTEKGKDVELRCDPISGHTALYWYRQSLGQGLEFLIYFQGNSAPDKSGLPSDRFSAERTGGSVSTLTIQRTQQEDSAVYLCASSLVGGELRDGNTIYFGEGSWLTVV.

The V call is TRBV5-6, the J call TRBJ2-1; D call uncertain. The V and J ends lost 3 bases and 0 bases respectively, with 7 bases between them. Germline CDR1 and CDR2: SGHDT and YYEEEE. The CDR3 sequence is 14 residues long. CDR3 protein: CASSSRSSYNEQFF. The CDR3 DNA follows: TGTGCCAGCAGCTCCAGGAGCTCCTACAATGAGCAGTTCTTC.

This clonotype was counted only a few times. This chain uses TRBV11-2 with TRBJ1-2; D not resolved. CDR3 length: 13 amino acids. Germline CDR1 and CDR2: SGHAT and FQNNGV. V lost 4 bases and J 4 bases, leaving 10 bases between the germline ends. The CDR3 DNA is TGTGCCAGCAGCTCCGGGTCGGTCTATGGCTACACCTTC. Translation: CASSSGSVYGYTF.

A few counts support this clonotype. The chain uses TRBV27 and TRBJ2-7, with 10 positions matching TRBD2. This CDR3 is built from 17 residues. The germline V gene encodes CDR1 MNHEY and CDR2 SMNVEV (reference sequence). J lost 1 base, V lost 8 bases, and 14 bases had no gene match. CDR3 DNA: TGTGCCAGCTCCCCAGCGGGGGGGCCTGGGGGGTCCTACGAGCAGTACTTC. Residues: CASSPAGGPGGSYEQYF.

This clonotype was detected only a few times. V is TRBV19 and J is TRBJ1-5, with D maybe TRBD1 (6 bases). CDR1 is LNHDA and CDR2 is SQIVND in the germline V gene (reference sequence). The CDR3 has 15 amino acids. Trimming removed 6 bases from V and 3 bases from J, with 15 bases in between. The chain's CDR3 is CASSIPRGTNQPQHF. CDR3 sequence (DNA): TGTGCCAGTAGCATCCCCAGGGGCACCAATCAGCCCCAGCATTTT.